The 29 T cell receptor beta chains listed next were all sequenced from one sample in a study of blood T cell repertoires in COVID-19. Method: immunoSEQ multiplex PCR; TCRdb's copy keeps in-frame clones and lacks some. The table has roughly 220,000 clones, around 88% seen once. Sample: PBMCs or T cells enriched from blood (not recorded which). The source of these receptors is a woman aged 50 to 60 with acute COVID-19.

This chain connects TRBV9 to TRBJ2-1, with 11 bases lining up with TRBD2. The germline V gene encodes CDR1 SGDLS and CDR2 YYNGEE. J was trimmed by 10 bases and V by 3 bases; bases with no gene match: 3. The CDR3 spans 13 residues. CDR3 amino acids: CASSGGTSGEQFF. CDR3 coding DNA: TGTGCCAGCAGCGGGGGGACTAGCGGAGAGCAGTTCTTC.

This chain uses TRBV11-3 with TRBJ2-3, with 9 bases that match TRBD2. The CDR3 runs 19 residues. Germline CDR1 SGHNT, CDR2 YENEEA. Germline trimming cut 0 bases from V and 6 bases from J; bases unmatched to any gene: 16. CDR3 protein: CASSLERSLAGARADTQYF. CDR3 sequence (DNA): TGTGCCAGCAGCTTAGAGCGGTCCTTAGCGGGAGCGAGAGCGGATACGCAGTATTTT.

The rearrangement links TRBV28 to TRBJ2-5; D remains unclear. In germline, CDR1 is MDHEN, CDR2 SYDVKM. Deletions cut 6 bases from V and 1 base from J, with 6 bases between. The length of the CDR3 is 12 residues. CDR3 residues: CASRQSQETQYF. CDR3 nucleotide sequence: TGTGCCAGCAGACAGTCCCAAGAGACCCAGTACTTC.

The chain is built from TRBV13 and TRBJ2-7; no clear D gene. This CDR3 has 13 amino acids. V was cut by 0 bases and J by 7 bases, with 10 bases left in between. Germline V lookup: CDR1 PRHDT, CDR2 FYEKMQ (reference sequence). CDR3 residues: CASSLGFSVEQYF. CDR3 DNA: TGTGCCAGCAGCTTAGGCTTCTCAGTAGAGCAGTACTTC.

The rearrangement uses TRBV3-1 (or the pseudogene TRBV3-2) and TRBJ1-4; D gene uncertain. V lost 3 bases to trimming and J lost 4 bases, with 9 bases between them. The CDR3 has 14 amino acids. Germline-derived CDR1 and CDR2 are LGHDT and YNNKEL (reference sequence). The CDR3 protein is CASSQNFLNEKLFF. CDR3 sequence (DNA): TGTGCCAGCAGCCAGAACTTCCTTAATGAAAAACTGTTTTTT.

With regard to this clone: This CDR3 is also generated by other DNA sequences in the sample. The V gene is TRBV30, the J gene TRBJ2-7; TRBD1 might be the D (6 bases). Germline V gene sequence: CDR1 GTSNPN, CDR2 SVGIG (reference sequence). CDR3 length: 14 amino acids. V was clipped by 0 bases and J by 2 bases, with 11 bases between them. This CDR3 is CAWSVGGSPYEQYF. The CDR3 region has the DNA TGTGCCTGGAGTGTAGGGGGTTCGCCCTACGAGCAGTACTTC.

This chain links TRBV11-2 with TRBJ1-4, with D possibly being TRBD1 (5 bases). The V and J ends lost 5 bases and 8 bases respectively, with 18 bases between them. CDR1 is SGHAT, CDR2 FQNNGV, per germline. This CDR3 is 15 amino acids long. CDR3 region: CASSPRLGAREKLFF. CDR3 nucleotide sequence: TGTGCCAGCAGCCCCAGGCTAGGGGCTCGGGAAAAACTGTTTTTT.

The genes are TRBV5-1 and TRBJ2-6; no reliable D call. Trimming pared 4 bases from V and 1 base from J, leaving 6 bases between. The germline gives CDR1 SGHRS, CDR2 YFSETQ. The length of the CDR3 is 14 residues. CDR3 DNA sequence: TGCGCCAGCAGCGTCCGGTCTGGGGCCAACGTCCTGACTTTC. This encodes CASSVRSGANVLTF.

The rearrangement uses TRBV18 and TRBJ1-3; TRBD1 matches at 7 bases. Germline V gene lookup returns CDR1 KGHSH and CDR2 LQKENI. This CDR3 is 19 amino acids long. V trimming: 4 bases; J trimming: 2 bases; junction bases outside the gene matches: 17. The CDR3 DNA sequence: TGTGCCAGCTCACGAGATGACCCCTACCGGGACAGACCTGGAAACACCATATATTTT. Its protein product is CASSRDDPYRDRPGNTIYF.

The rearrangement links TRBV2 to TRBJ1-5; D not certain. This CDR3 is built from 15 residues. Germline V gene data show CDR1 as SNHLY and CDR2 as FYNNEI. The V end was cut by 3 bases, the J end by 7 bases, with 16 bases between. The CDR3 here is CASSEPTELRQPQHF. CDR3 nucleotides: TGTGCCAGCAGTGAGCCTACAGAGCTAAGACAGCCCCAGCATTTT.

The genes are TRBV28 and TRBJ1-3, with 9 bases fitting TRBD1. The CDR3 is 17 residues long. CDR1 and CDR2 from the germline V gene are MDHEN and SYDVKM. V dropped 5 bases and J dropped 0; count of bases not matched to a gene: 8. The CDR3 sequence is CASSLDRGTISGNTIYF. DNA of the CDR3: TGTGCCAGCAGTCTCGACAGGGGGACCATCTCTGGAAACACCATATATTTT.

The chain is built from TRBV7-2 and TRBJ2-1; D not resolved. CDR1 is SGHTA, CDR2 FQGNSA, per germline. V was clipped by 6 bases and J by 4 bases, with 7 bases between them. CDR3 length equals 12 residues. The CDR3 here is CASSARYNEQFF. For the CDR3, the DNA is TGTGCCAGCAGTGCCAGATACAATGAGCAGTTCTTC.

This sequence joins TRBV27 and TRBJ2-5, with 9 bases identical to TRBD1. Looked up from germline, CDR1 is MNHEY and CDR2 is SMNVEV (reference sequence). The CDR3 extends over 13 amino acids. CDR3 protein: CASGGGQGETQYF. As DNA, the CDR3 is TGTGCGAGCGGAGGGGGACAGGGAGAGACCCAGTACTTC.

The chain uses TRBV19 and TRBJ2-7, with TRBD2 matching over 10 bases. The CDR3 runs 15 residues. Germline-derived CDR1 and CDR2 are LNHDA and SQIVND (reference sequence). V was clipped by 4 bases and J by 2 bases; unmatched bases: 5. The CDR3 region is CASSTRTSGTYEQYF. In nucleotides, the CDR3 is TGTGCCAGTAGTACCAGGACTAGCGGAACCTACGAGCAGTACTTC.

The CDR3 loop reads CASSEWETGEYNEQFF. In DNA, the CDR3 is TGTGCCAGCAGTGAATGGGAGACAGGGGAATACAATGAGCAGTTCTTC. The chain recombines TRBV25-1 with TRBJ2-1, with TRBD1 matching 8 bases. Germline CDR1 and CDR2: MGHDK and SYGVNS. With 1 base clipped from V and 4 bases from J, the junction kept 6 bases outside the gene matches. This CDR3 has 16 amino acids.

The CDR3: CASSRRTSGIGYEQYF. CDR3 in DNA: TGTGCCAGCAGTCGGCGGACTAGCGGGATCGGGTACGAGCAGTACTTC. The chain carries TRBV2 and TRBJ2-7, with 12 bases fitting TRBD2. The ends lost 5 bases at V and 4 bases at J; junction bases unmatched: 9. Per germline, CDR1 SNHLY and CDR2 FYNNEI. The CDR3 length is 16 residues.

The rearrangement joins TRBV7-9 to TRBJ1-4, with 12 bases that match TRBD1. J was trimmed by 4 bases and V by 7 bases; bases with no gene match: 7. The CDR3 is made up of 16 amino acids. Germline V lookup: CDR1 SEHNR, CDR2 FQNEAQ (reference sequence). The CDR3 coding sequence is TGTGCCAGCATCCGGGACAGGGGGCTTAGTAATGAAAAACTGTTTTTT. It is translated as CASIRDRGLSNEKLFF.

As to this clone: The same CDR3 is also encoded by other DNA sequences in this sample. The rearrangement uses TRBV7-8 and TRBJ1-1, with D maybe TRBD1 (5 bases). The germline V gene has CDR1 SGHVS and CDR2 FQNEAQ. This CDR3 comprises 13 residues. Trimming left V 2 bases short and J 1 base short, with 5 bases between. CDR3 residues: CASSLRGNTEAFF. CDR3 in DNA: TGTGCCAGCAGCTTAAGGGGGAACACTGAAGCTTTCTTT. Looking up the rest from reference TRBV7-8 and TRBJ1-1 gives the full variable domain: GAGVSQSPRYKVAKRGQDVALRCDPISGHVSLFWYQQALGQGPEFLTYFQNEAQLDKSGLPSDRFFAERPEGSVSTLKIQRTQQEDSAVYLCASSLRGNTEAFFGQGTRLTVV.

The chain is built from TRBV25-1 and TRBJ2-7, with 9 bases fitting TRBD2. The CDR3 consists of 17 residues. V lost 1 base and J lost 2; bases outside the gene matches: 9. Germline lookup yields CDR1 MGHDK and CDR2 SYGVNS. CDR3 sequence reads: CASSEWGAGGKTYEQYF. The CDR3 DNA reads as TGTGCCAGCAGTGAATGGGGCGCGGGGGGGAAGACCTACGAGCAGTACTTC.

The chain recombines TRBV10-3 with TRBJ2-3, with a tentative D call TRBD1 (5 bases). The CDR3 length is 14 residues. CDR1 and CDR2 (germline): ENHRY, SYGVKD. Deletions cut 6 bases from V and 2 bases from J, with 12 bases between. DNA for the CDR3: TGTGCCATCAGAGATAGAGGACACACAGATACGCAGTATTTT. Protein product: CAIRDRGHTDTQYF.

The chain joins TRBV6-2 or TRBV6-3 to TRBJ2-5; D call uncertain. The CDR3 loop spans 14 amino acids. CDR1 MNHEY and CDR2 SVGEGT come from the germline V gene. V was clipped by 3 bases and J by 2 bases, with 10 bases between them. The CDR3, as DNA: TGTGCCAGCAGTTATGGTACGGAGCAAGAGACCCAGTACTTC. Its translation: CASSYGTEQETQYF.

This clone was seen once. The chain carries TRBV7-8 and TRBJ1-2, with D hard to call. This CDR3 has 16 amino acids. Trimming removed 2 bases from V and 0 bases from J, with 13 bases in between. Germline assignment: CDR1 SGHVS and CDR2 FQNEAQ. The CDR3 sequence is CASSLIRRAANYGYTF. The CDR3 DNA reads TGTGCCAGCAGCTTAATCAGGAGGGCGGCTAACTATGGCTACACCTTC.

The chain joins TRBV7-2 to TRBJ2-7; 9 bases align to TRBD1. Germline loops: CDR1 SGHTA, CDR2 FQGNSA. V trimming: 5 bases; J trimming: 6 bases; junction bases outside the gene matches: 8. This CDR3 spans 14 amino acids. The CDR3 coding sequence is TGTGCCAGCAGCCTACAACAGGGGGCGGGCGAGCAGTACTTC. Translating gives CASSLQQGAGEQYF.

CDR3 in DNA: TGCAGCGTTGAAGTTGGGGGGGGCACTGAAGCTTTCTTT. Translating gives CSVEVGGGTEAFF. The J gene is TRBJ1-1, the V gene TRBV29-1; possibly TRBD1 for D (5 bases). Trimming left V 1 base short and J 4 bases short, with 10 bases between. This CDR3 contains 13 residues. The germline gives CDR1 SQVTM, CDR2 ANQGSEA.

CDR3 in DNA: TGTGCCAGCAGTTCACTAGGACTAGCGGGAGGTTGGGAGCAGTACTTC. It codes for CASSSLGLAGGWEQYF. The J gene is TRBJ2-7, the V gene TRBV28, with 14 bases identical to TRBD2. V shed 4 bases, J shed 7 bases, and the junction held 9 bases outside the gene matches. The germline CDR1 and CDR2 sequences are MDHEN and SYDVKM. The CDR3 contains 16 residues.

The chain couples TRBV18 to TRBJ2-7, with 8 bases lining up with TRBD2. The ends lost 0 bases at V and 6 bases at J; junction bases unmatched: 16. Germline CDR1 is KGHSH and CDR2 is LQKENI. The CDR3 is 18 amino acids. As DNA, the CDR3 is TGTGCCAGCTCACCACCCGGCCTAGCGGGCAACTCGCCGGGCGAGCAGTACTTC. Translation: CASSPPGLAGNSPGEQYF.

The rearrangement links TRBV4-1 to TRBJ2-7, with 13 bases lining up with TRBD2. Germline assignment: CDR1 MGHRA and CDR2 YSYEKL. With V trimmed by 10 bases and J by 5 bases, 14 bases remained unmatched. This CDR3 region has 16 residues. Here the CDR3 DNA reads TGCGCCAACGATAGAGGACTAGCGGGAGCCGAGCACGAGCAGTACTTC. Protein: CANDRGLAGAEHEQYF.

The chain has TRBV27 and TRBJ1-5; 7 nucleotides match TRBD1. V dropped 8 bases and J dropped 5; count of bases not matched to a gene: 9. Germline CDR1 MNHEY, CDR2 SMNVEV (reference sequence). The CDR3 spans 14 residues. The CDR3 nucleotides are TGTGCCAGCGCTTCCCTAACAGGGGATCAGCCCCAGCATTTT. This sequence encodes CASASLTGDQPQHF.

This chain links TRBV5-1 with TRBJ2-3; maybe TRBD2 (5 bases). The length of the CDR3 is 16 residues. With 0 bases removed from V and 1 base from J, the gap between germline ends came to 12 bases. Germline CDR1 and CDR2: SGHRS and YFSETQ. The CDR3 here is CASSLVLASRTDTQYF. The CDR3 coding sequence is TGCGCCAGCAGCTTGGTATTAGCGTCCCGCACAGATACGCAGTATTTT. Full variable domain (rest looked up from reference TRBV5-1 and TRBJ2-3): KAGVTQTPRYLIKTRGQQVTLSCSPISGHRSVSWYQQTPGQGLQFLFEYFSETQRNKGNFPGRFSGRQFSNSRSEMNVSTLELGDSALYLCASSLVLASRTDTQYFGPGTRLTVL.